Sequencing of this T cell receptor beta chain was carried out in a study of T-cell reconstitution after alpha-beta-depleted transplantation in children. General study findings and limits: Hyperexpanded clones declined; after one year, newly produced T cells mostly supplied diversity. Several hundred graft clones that had expanded were reportedly the source of alpha-beta T cells about two months after transplant.

This clonotype has more than one count but fewer than ten. Its antigen is as yet unknown. V lost 5 bases and J lost 8, with 14 bases in between. Germline V gene sequence: CDR1 SGHTA, CDR2 FQGNSA. This CDR3 contains 13 residues. Molecular barcoding with unique molecular identifiers was used for the TCRbeta library. MiXCR, applied by TCRdb to the PCR reads, yields one record per CDR3 protein. The table lists more than 500,000 distinct CDR3 sequences, about an eighth of them singletons. The specimen comprised PBMCs, mostly from graft donor cells, sampled 180 days after TCRalphabeta/CD19-depleted stem cell transplant. The source is a female patient aged 2 to 10 who had a stem cell transplant for aplastic anemia, so the T cells may come from the graft donor. The chain combines TRBV7-2 with TRBJ2-3; possible D gene TRBD1, 5 bases. The CDR3, as DNA: TGTGCCAGCAGCCCGTCTCAGGGCCCTACGCAGTATTTT. Translating it yields CASSPSQGPTQYF.